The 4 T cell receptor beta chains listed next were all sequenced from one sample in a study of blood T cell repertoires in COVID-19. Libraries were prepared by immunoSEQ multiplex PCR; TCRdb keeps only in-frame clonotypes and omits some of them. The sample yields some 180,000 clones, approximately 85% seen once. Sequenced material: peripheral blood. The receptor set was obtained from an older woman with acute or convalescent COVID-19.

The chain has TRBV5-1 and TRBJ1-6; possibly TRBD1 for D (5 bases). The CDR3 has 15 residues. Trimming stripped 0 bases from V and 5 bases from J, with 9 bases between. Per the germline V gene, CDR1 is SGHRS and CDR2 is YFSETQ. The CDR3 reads CASSLDGGNNSPLHF. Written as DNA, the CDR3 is TGCGCCAGCAGCTTGGACGGGGGGAATAATTCACCCCTCCACTTT.

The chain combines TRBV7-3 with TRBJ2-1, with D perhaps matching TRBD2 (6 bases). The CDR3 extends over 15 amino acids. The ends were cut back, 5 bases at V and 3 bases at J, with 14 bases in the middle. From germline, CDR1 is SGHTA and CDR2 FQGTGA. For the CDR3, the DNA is TGTGCCAGCAGCATGGGACTTTCTGACTACAATGAGCAGTTCTTC. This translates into CASSMGLSDYNEQFF.

For the CDR3, the DNA is TGTGCCAGTAGGTCAACGGGACAGGGCGGCCGGCGGGAGGGCCTTATAGGTGAGCAGTTCTTC. Translation gives CASRSTGQGGRREGLIGEQFF. The V call is TRBV19, the J call TRBJ2-1; D is possibly TRBD1 or TRBD2 (9 bases each). The length of the CDR3 is 21 residues. Germline lookup yields CDR1 LNHDA and CDR2 SQIVND (reference sequence). The V and J ends lost 6 bases and 9 bases respectively, with 39 bases between them. Full variable domain (rest looked up from reference TRBV19 and TRBJ2-1): DGGITQSPKYLFRKEGQNVTLSCEQNLNHDAMYWYRQDPGQGLRLIYYSQIVNDFQKGDIAEGYSVSREKKESFPLTVTSAQKNPTAFYLCASRSTGQGGRREGLIGEQFFGPGTRLTVL.

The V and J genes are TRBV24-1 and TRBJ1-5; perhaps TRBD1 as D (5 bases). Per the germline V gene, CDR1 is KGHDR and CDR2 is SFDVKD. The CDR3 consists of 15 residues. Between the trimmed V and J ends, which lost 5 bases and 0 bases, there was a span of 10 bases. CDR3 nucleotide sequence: TGTGCCACCAGTGTTCCAGGGAATAGCAATCAGCCCCAGCATTTT. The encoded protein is CATSVPGNSNQPQHF.